The 6 T cell receptor beta chains below were found in one sample sequenced in a study of blood T cell repertoires in COVID-19. The data were produced by immunoSEQ multiplex PCR, yet TCRdb's version contains in-frame clones alone and is incomplete. The repertoire consists of under 400,000 clones, with roughly 87% occurring once and the leading ten covering roughly 3.9%. Material for sequencing was peripheral blood. All receptors derive from a woman between 55 and 75 years old with COVID-19, enrolled during active disease.

The chain couples TRBV5-1 to TRBJ1-1; weak D call: TRBD1 (6 bases). V was pared by 5 bases and J by 0 bases, with 14 bases between. CDR1 is SGHRS and CDR2 is YFSETQ in the germline V gene. CDR3 length: 15 amino acids. The CDR3 region has the DNA TGCGCCAGCAGGTTTTCCGGACAGTTGAACACTGAAGCTTTCTTT. It specifies CASRFSGQLNTEAFF.

The CDR3 spells CASSFIAGLRNTEAFF. The DNA of the CDR3 is TGCGCCAGCAGCTTCATAGCGGGACTCAGGAACACTGAAGCTTTCTTT. The chain joins TRBV5-1 to TRBJ1-1; D is perhaps TRBD1 (5 bases). CDR3 size: 16 residues. Trimming took off 2 bases at V and 1 base at J, with 15 bases between the two ends. In germline, CDR1 is SGHRS, CDR2 YFSETQ.

The CDR3 sequence is CASSQGQGTGNTIYF. The DNA of the CDR3 is TGTGCCAGTAGCCAGGGACAGGGAACTGGAAACACCATATATTTT. This sequence joins TRBV19 and TRBJ1-3; 9 nucleotides line up with TRBD1. Trimming cost V 6 bases and J 2 bases; bases outside gene matches: 5. The CDR3 is made up of 15 amino acids. Germline loops: CDR1 LNHDA, CDR2 SQIVND (reference sequence).

Here the CDR3 DNA reads TGCAGCGTGGGGCAGGGGAACAAAAACATTCAGTACTTC. Protein sequence: CSVGQGNKNIQYF. The chain couples TRBV29-1 to TRBJ2-4, with a possible D match to TRBD1 (6 bases). The CDR3 covers 13 residues. Germline V gene sequence: CDR1 SQVTM, CDR2 ANQGSEA. The germline V and J ends were trimmed by 6 bases and 3 bases, with 12 bases remaining between them.

The chain carries TRBV14 and TRBJ1-1; D remains ambiguous. CDR3 size: 15 residues. Germline V gives CDR1 SGHDN, CDR2 FVKESK. V lost 1 base, J lost 0 bases, and 9 bases lay in between. The CDR3 DNA follows: TGTGCCAGCAGCCAAGGAGGGATCATGAACACTGAAGCTTTCTTT. Translation: CASSQGGIMNTEAFF.

The chain is built from TRBV18 and TRBJ2-3, with 7 bases fitting TRBD2. CDR3 length equals 14 residues. The V and J ends lost 2 bases and 4 bases, in that order; junction bases with no gene match: 3. Germline-derived CDR1 and CDR2 are KGHSH and LQKENI. The CDR3 region is CASSPTGGPDTQYF. Here the CDR3 DNA reads TGTGCCAGCTCACCAACGGGGGGACCAGATACGCAGTATTTT.